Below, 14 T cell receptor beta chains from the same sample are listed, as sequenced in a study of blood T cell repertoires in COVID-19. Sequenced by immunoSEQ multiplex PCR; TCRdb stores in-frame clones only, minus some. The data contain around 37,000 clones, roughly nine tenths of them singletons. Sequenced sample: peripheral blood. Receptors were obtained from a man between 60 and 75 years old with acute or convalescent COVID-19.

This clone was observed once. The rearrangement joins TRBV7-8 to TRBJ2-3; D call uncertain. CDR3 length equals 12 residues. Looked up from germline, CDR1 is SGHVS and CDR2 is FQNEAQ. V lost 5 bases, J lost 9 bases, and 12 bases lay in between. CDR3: CASSPPGVTQYF. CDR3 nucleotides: TGTGCCAGCAGCCCCCCCGGAGTCACGCAGTATTTT.

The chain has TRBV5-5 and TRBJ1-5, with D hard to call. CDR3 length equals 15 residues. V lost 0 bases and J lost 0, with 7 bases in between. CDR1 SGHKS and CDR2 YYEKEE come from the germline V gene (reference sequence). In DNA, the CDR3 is TGTGCCAGCAGCTTGGACAGCTATAGCAATCAGCCCCAGCATTTT. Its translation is CASSLDSYSNQPQHF.

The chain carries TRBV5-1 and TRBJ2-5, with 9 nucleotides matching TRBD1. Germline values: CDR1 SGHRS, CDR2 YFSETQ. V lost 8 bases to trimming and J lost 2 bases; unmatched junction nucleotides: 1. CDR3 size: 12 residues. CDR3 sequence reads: CASGTGQETQYF. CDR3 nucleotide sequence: TGCGCCAGTGGGACAGGGCAAGAGACCCAGTACTTC.

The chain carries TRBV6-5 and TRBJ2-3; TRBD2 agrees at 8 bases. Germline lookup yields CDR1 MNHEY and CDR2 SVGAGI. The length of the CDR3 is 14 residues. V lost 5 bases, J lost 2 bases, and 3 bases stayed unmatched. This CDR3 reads CASSPSGPTDTQYF. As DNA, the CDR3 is TGTGCCAGCAGTCCTAGCGGGCCCACAGATACGCAGTATTTT.

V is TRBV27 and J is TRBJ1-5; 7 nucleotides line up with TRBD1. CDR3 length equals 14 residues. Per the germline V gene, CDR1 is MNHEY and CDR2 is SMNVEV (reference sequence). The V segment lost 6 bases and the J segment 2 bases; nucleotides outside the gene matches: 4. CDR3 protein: CASSFGQGNQPQHF. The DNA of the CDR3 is TGTGCCAGCAGCTTCGGACAGGGCAATCAGCCCCAGCATTTT.

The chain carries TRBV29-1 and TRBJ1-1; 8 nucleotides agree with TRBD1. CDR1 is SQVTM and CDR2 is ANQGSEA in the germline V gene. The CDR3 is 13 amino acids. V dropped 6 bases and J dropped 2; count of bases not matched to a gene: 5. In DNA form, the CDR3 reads TGCAGCGTGAGACAGGGGACTAACACTGAAGCTTTCTTT. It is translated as CSVRQGTNTEAFF.

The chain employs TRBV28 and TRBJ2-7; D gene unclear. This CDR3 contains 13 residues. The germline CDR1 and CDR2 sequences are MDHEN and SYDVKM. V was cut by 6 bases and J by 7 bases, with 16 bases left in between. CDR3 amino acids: CASSITYSREQYF. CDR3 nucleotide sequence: TGTGCCAGCAGCATAACTTACTCGCGGGAGCAGTACTTC. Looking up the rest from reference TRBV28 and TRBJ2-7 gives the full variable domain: DVKVTQSSRYLVKRTGEKVFLECVQDMDHENMFWYRQDPGLGLRLIYFSYDVKMKEKGDIPEGYSVSREKKERFSLILESASTNQTSMYLCASSITYSREQYFGPGTRLTVT.

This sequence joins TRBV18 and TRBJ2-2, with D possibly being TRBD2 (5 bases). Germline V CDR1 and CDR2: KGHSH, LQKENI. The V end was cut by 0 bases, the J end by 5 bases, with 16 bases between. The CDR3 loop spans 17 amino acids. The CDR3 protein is CASSPPSPRDTTGELFF. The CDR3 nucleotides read TGTGCCAGCTCACCACCCTCCCCACGGGATACAACCGGGGAGCTGTTTTTT.

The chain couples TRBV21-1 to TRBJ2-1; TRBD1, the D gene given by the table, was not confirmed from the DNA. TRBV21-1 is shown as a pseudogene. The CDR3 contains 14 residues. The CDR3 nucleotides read TGTGCCAGCTTCTGGCTACAGGGGGCGGGTGAGCAGTTCTTC. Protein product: CASFWLQGAGEQFF.

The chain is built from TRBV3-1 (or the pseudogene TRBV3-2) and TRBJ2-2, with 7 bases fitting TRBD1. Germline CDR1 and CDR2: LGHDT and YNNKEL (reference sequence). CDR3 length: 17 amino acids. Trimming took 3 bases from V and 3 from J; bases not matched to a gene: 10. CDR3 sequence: CASSQATGARDTGELFF. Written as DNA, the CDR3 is TGTGCCAGCAGCCAGGCCACAGGGGCCCGGGACACCGGGGAGCTGTTTTTT.

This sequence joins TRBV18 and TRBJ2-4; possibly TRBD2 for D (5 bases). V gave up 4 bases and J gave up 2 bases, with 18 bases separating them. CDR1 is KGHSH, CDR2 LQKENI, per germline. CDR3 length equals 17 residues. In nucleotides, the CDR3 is TGTGCCAGCTCACTCGTTACGGGCGGAGGTACCAAAAACATTCAGTACTTC. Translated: CASSLVTGGGTKNIQYF. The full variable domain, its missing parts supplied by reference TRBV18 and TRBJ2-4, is NAGVMQNPRHLVRRRGQEARLRCSPMKGHSHVYWYRQLPEEGLKFMVYLQKENIIDESGMPKERFSAEFPKEGPSILRIQQVVRGDSAAYFCASSLVTGGGTKNIQYFGAGTRLSVL.

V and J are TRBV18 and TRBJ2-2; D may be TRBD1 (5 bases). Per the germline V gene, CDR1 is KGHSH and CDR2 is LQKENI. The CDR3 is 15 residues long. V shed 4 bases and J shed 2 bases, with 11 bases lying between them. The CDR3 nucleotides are TGTGCCAGCTCACTTCGACAGAGAAACACCGGGGAGCTGTTTTTT. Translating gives CASSLRQRNTGELFF.

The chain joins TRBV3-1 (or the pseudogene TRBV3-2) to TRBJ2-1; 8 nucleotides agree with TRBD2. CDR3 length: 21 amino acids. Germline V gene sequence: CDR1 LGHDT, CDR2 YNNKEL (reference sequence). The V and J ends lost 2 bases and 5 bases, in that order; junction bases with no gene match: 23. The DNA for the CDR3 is TGTGCCAGCAGCCAACCGGACACAACCCGAAAACTAGCGGCGGATAACAATGAGCAGTTCTTC. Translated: CASSQPDTTRKLAADNNEQFF.

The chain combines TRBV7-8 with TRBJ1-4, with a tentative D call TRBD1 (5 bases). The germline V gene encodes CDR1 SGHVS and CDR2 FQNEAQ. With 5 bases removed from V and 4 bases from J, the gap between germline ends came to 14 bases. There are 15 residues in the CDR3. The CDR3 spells CASSRSTGDNEKLFF. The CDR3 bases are TGTGCCAGCAGCCGAAGCACAGGAGATAATGAAAAACTGTTTTTT.